One and the same sample provided the 17 T cell receptor beta chains below, sequenced in a study of blood T cell repertoires in COVID-19. Assay: immunoSEQ multiplex PCR; the TCRdb copy retains only in-frame clones and omits some. The sample includes around 190,000 clones, 75% to 85% of them seen just once. Sample: peripheral blood. The source of these receptors is a human donor in a cohort sampled during active COVID-19.

The rearrangement uses TRBV7-2 and TRBJ2-1, with D possibly matching TRBD2 (5 bases). The CDR3 has 11 amino acids. Germline V gives CDR1 SGHTA, CDR2 FQGNSA. V lost 3 bases to trimming and J lost 8 bases, with 5 bases between them. In DNA form, the CDR3 reads TGTGCCAGCAGCTTCGGGGATGAGCAGTTCTTC. Its protein is CASSFGDEQFF.

The genes are TRBV5-5 and TRBJ2-1; 8 positions match TRBD1. The CDR3 length is 13 residues. Germline trimming cut 1 base from V and 7 bases from J; bases unmatched to any gene: 1. The germline V gene encodes CDR1 SGHKS and CDR2 YYEKEE (reference sequence). In nucleotides, the CDR3 is TGTGCCAGCAGCTTGAACAGGGGGAATGAGCAGTTCTTC. It is translated as CASSLNRGNEQFF.

The genes are TRBV10-2 and TRBJ2-3; 7 nucleotides agree with TRBD1. Trimming cost V 6 bases and J 3 bases; bases outside gene matches: 9. The CDR3 covers 15 residues. From germline, CDR1 is WSHSY and CDR2 SAAADI. DNA of the CDR3: TGCGCCAGCAGGGGGCAGGACAGGAGGACAGATACGCAGTATTTT. Translation: CASRGQDRRTDTQYF.

In this sample, this clone turned up once. The gene calls are TRBV5-6 and TRBJ1-1; possibly TRBD1 for D (5 bases). CDR1 and CDR2 from the germline V gene are SGHDT and YYEEEE. This CDR3 spans 13 amino acids. V gave up 2 bases and J gave up 2 bases, with 7 bases separating them. This chain's CDR3 is CASSLDRNTEAFF. The CDR3 DNA sequence: TGTGCCAGCAGCTTAGACAGAAACACTGAAGCTTTCTTT.

J is TRBJ1-5 and V is TRBV28, with D possibly TRBD1 on 5 matching bases. Looked up from germline, CDR1 is MDHEN and CDR2 is SYDVKM. The ends were cut back, 4 bases at V and 1 base at J, with 8 bases in the middle. The CDR3 totals 14 residues. Here the CDR3 reads CASSSDSSNQPQHF. In nucleotides, the CDR3 is TGTGCCAGCAGTTCCGACAGCAGCAATCAGCCCCAGCATTTT.

The J gene is TRBJ2-7, the V gene TRBV28; D is perhaps TRBD2 (6 bases). The CDR3 spans 17 residues. V was trimmed by 5 bases and J by 3 bases, leaving 23 bases between them. CDR1 is MDHEN, CDR2 SYDVKM, per germline. The CDR3 loop reads CASSLFPLDGGVYEQYF. In DNA, the CDR3 is TGTGCCAGCAGTCTTTTCCCCCTCGACGGAGGGGTCTACGAGCAGTACTTC. The full variable domain, with the rest looked up from reference TRBV28 and TRBJ2-7, is DVKVTQSSRYLVKRTGEKVFLECVQDMDHENMFWYRQDPGLGLRLIYFSYDVKMKEKGDIPEGYSVSREKKERFSLILESASTNQTSMYLCASSLFPLDGGVYEQYFGPGTRLTVT.

The chain joins TRBV27 to TRBJ2-5; tentative D call: TRBD2 (6 bases). This CDR3 spans 14 amino acids. Trimming pared 3 bases from V and 1 base from J, leaving 9 bases between. Germline V gene lookup returns CDR1 MNHEY and CDR2 SMNVEV (reference sequence). This CDR3 reads CASSFFGSQETQYF. The CDR3 nucleotides read TGTGCCAGCAGTTTTTTCGGGAGCCAAGAGACCCAGTACTTC.

This clone was detected only a few times. This chain joins TRBV5-5 and TRBJ2-3; TRBD1 aligns across 9 bases. CDR1 and CDR2 (germline): SGHKS, YYEKEE (reference sequence). The CDR3 is 16 amino acids. The V and J ends lost 1 base and 4 bases, in that order; junction bases with no gene match: 7. The CDR3 bases are TGTGCCAGCAGCTTGCCGACAGGGGGAATGGCAGATACGCAGTATTTT. Its protein is CASSLPTGGMADTQYF.

The chain carries TRBV19 and TRBJ2-2; 13 bases align to TRBD2. Germline V gives CDR1 LNHDA, CDR2 SQIVND (reference sequence). V was pared by 4 bases and J by 0 bases, with 2 bases of the junction left unmatched. This CDR3 is built from 17 residues. For the CDR3, the DNA is TGTGCCAGTAGTACTGGGACTAGCGGGGCGAACACCGGGGAGCTGTTTTTT. This sequence encodes CASSTGTSGANTGELFF.

This chain links TRBV5-1 with TRBJ2-1; 9 bases fit TRBD2. Germline values: CDR1 SGHRS, CDR2 YFSETQ. This CDR3 is 15 amino acids long. V gave up 5 bases and J gave up 6 bases; unmatched junction bases: 9. The CDR3 DNA reads as TGCGCCAGCAGTTTTATAGCGGGAGCAAGCAATGAGCAGTTCTTC. Translation: CASSFIAGASNEQFF.

This chain joins TRBV6-5 and TRBJ1-5; D is unresolved. The CDR3 runs 12 residues. V was pared by 8 bases and J by 11 bases, with 16 bases between. In germline, CDR1 is MNHEY, CDR2 SVGAGI. CDR3 sequence (DNA): TGTGCCAGCGTGGGCGCGGGATCAGCCCAGCATTTT. Translation: CASVGAGSAQHF.

The rearrangement links TRBV5-1 to TRBJ1-1; D unresolved. The V end was cut by 4 bases, the J end by 3 bases, with 10 bases between. The CDR3 runs to 13 residues. Per the germline V gene, CDR1 is SGHRS and CDR2 is YFSETQ. The CDR3: CASSSRVDTEAFF. In DNA, the CDR3 is TGCGCCAGCAGCAGCCGGGTAGACACTGAAGCTTTCTTT.

The V and J genes are TRBV7-2 and TRBJ1-1; D remains ambiguous. The V gene lost 3 bases and the J gene lost 4 bases, with 9 bases spanning the gap. This CDR3 has 13 amino acids. Germline V gene sequence: CDR1 SGHTA, CDR2 FQGNSA. The CDR3 spells CASSLWSSTEAFF. The CDR3 nucleotides read TGTGCCAGCAGCTTGTGGAGTTCCACTGAAGCTTTCTTT.

This clone turned up a few times. V is TRBV27 and J is TRBJ2-1, with TRBD2 matching over 8 bases. V lost 6 bases and J lost 7; bases outside the gene matches: 11. This CDR3 has 15 amino acids. Per the germline V gene, CDR1 is MNHEY and CDR2 is SMNVEV (reference sequence). The CDR3 bases are TGTGCCAGCAGCCGGGGGGGAGGTTTACGGAATGAGCAGTTCTTC. Translated: CASSRGGGLRNEQFF.

The J gene is TRBJ1-3, the V gene TRBV3-1 (or the pseudogene TRBV3-2); no firm D call. V was clipped by 1 base and J by 2 bases, with 9 bases between them. The CDR3 consists of 15 residues. Germline V gene lookup returns CDR1 LGHDT and CDR2 YNNKEL (reference sequence). The CDR3 sequence is CASSQVRVTGNTIYF. The DNA of the CDR3 is TGTGCCAGCAGCCAAGTTCGCGTAACTGGAAACACCATATATTTT.

This chain joins TRBV7-2 and TRBJ2-2; D is possibly TRBD2 (5 bases). Trimming shortened V by 5 bases and J by 6 bases, and 19 bases separated the two germline ends. CDR1 is SGHTA, CDR2 FQGNSA, per germline. The CDR3 totals 16 residues. Written as DNA, the CDR3 is TGTGCCAGCAGCCCGTCGTTGGGCCGAGGGCCCGGGGAGCTGTTTTTT. This encodes CASSPSLGRGPGELFF.

J is TRBJ1-3 and V is TRBV7-9; D uncertain. The germline gives CDR1 SEHNR, CDR2 FQNEAQ (reference sequence). The ends were cut back, 3 bases at V and 0 bases at J, with 9 bases in the middle. The CDR3 totals 15 residues. CDR3 protein: CASSFARGSGNTIYF. Written as DNA, the CDR3 is TGTGCCAGCAGCTTTGCCCGGGGCTCTGGAAACACCATATATTTT.